Listed here is a single T cell receptor (beta chain). Once extracted for a subset, genomic DNA was divided evenly among several immunoSEQ plates. Repertoires were generated with immunoSEQ multiplex PCR, while TCRdb's copy carries only in-frame clones and drops some. The table lists roughly 2.6 million clones, around 94% of them singletons, with roughly 0.14% in the top ten. This specimen belongs to a study of shared clonotypes between healthy human individuals. Deletions cut 0 bases from V and 6 bases from J, with 9 bases between. This CDR3 contains 14 residues. CDR1 KGHSH and CDR2 LQKENI come from the germline V gene.

The clonotype comes from a man younger than 30 in good health. This chain connects TRBV18 to TRBJ2-1, with D perhaps matching TRBD2 (6 bases). The sequencing sample was made of naive CD4+ T cells sorted from blood. The subset here: CD45RA+ positively selected. The CDR3 reads CASSPPSSVNEQFF. The CDR3 nucleotides are TGTGCCAGCTCACCACCTTCTAGCGTCAATGAGCAGTTCTTC.